This T cell receptor (beta chain) was found in a study of blood T cell repertoires in COVID-19. The CDR3 length is 15 residues. Per the germline V gene, CDR1 is SGHTA and CDR2 is FQGNSA. The V and J ends lost 5 bases and 4 bases respectively, with 17 bases between them. Authors' analysis steps: Researchers report that nucleated cell counts were estimated from reference gene primer amplification. Using immunoSEQ multiplex PCR, the repertoire was profiled, and TCRdb retains in-frame clones only, with some absent. That table furnishes V, J and clone size, whereas the DNA furnished D and trimming. This sample has some 150,000 clones, with 85% to 90% found just once. Participants' reported clinical history set cohort assignment.

This chain links TRBV7-2 with TRBJ2-5; the D gene is possibly TRBD2 (5 bases). This receptor was identified in a young woman with acute COVID-19. The source material was PBMCs or T cells enriched from blood (not recorded which). The CDR3 sequence is CASSGRRNGPETQYF. CDR3 sequence (DNA): TGTGCCAGCAGCGGGAGACGAAATGGTCCAGAGACCCAGTACTTC.